This entry features one TCR beta chain sequence. Each participant's cohort was designated according to participant-reported clinical history. The record originates from a study of blood T cell repertoires in COVID-19. Clones were read by immunoSEQ multiplex PCR, and TCRdb kept only the in-frame ones, dropping some. The sample yields about 100,000 clones, approximately 86% seen once. This CDR3 comprises 14 residues. V was cut by 1 base and J by 5 bases, with 9 bases left in between. Germline CDR1 is SGHVS and CDR2 is FQNEAQ. The source is a woman in her 50s who had recovered from COVID-19. This rearrangement joins TRBV7-8 to TRBJ1-5; D is unresolved. The specimen sequenced was PBMCs or T cells enriched from blood (not recorded which). CDR3 residues: CASSLVRGYQPQHF. CDR3 coding DNA: TGTGCCAGCAGCTTAGTTCGAGGGTATCAGCCCCAGCATTTT.